This T cell receptor (beta chain) was captured in a study of blood T cell repertoires in COVID-19. Whole-study context: Acute and convalescent COVID-19 specimens originated in the United States, Italy and Spain.

This clone was observed once. Clones were read by immunoSEQ multiplex PCR, and TCRdb kept only the in-frame ones, dropping some. The sample carries more than 200,000 clones, roughly 90% recorded once. The CDR3 spans 17 residues. With 5 bases clipped from V and 9 bases from J, the junction kept 13 bases outside the gene matches. Germline lookup yields CDR1 SGHAT and CDR2 FQNNGV. The gene calls are TRBV11-2 and TRBJ2-1; 13 bases are shared with TRBD2. The sample was peripheral blood. This TCR derives from a woman between 35 and 50 years old who had recovered from COVID-19. CDR3 in DNA: TGTGCCAGCAGCCCCAACCTAGGACTAGCGGGAGACGGTGAGCAGTTCTTC. Encoded protein: CASSPNLGLAGDGEQFF.